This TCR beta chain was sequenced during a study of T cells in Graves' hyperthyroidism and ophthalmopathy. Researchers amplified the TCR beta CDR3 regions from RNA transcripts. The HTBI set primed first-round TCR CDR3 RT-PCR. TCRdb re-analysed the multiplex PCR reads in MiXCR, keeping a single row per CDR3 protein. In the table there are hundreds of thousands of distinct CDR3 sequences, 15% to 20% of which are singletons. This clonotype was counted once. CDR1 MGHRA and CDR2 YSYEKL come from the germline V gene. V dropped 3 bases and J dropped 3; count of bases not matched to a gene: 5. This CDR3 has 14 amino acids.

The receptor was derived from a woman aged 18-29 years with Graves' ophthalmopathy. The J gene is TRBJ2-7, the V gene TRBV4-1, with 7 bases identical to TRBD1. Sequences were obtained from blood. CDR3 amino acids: CASSQGQIVYEQYF. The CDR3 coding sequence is TGCGCCAGCAGCCAGGGACAGATTGTCTACGAGCAGTACTTC.